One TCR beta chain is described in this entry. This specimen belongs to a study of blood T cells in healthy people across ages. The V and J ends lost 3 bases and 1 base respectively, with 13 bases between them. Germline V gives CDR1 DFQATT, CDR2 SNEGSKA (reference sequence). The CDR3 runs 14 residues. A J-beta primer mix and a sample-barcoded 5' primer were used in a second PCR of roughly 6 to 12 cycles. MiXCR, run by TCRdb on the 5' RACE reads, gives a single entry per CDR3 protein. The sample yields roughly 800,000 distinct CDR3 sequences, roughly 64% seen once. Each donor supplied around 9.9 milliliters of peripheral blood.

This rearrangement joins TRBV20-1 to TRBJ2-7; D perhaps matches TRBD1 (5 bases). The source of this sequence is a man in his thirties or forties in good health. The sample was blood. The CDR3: CSASGRVTSYEQYF. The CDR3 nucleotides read TGCAGTGCTAGTGGCAGGGTGACGTCCTACGAGCAGTACTTC.